This entry lists 12 T cell receptor beta chains sequenced from one sample in a study of blood T cells in healthy people across ages. Primers used in a second PCR of roughly 6 to 11 cycles were a sample-barcoded 5' primer and a J-beta primer mix. TCRdb re-analysed the 5' RACE reads in MiXCR, keeping a single row per CDR3 protein. The table lists just under 750,000 distinct CDR3 sequences, around a fifth of them singletons, with under 25% in the top ten. Sequenced sample: blood. These receptor sequences come from a man between 70 and 80 years old in good health.

This clonotype appeared a few times. Here the CDR3 reads CASRRTNSNQPQHF. The CDR3 DNA follows: TGTGCCAGCAGGAGAACCAATAGCAATCAGCCCCAGCATTTT. This chain connects TRBV27 to TRBJ1-5; D unresolved. Germline V gene lookup returns CDR1 MNHEY and CDR2 SMNVEV (reference sequence). The CDR3 length is 14 residues. V lost 6 bases to trimming and J lost 0 bases, with 9 bases between them.

The rearrangement joins TRBV12-3 or TRBV12-4 to TRBJ2-2; TRBD1 matches at 11 bases. V lost 3 bases, J lost 5 bases, and 5 bases stayed unmatched. This CDR3 has 16 amino acids. CDR3 amino acids: CASSLIRDRGTGELFF. The CDR3 region has the DNA TGTGCCAGCAGTTTGATCCGGGACAGGGGGACCGGGGAGCTGTTTTTT.

The chain couples TRBV25-1 to TRBJ1-6, with 7 positions matching TRBD1. Trimming took 11 bases from V and 10 from J; bases not matched to a gene: 11. The germline gives CDR1 MGHDK, CDR2 SYGVNS. The CDR3 is made up of 13 amino acids. The CDR3 reads CASSGGFESPLHF. The CDR3 DNA reads TGTGCCTCCTCAGGGGGGTTTGAGTCACCCCTCCACTTT.

The rearrangement joins TRBV20-1 to TRBJ2-5; D uncertain. The J call may be incorrect, as the DNA end agrees better with TRBJ2-1. Per the germline V gene, CDR1 is DFQATT and CDR2 is SNEGSKA (reference sequence). This CDR3 comprises 11 residues. CDR3 coding DNA: TGCAGTGCTCTCCGGACGAATGAGCAGTTCTTC. The encoded protein is CSALRTNEQFF.

This clonotype occurred a few times. The chain combines TRBV12-3 or TRBV12-4 with TRBJ2-3; TRBD2 matches 14 bases. V shed 3 bases, J shed 8 bases, and the junction held 1 base outside the gene matches. This CDR3 contains 14 residues. CDR3 in amino acids: CASSFGTSGGTQYF. In nucleotides, the CDR3 is TGTGCCAGCAGTTTTGGGACTAGCGGGGGTACGCAGTATTTT.

The rearrangement uses TRBV25-1 and TRBJ2-5; D may be TRBD1 (6 bases). The J call could be wrong; TRBJ2-7 is a better fit for the DNA end. CDR3 size: 15 residues. CDR1 is MGHDK, CDR2 SYGVNS, per germline. The CDR3 DNA reads as TGTGCCAGCAGTGATATCCAGGGGTGGTCCTACGAGCAGTACTTC. It yields the protein CASSDIQGWSYEQYF.

V and J are TRBV20-1 and TRBJ2-5, with 7 bases lining up with TRBD1. J lost 5 bases, V lost 5 bases, and 11 bases had no gene match. From germline, CDR1 is DFQATT and CDR2 SNEGSKA (reference sequence). The CDR3 length is 14 residues. CDR3 sequence (DNA): TGCAGTGCTGGACAGAAGGGGGCCTGGGAGACCCAGTACTTC. Translating it yields CSAGQKGAWETQYF.

This chain joins TRBV29-1 and TRBJ2-2; a weak D match, TRBD1 (6 bases). Trimming removed 7 bases from V and 5 bases from J, with 17 bases in between. Looked up from germline, CDR1 is SQVTM and CDR2 is ANQGSEA. This CDR3 is 14 amino acids long. The CDR3 DNA reads as TGCAGCGCGAAGGGGCAGGGGTCAACCGGGGAGCTGTTTTTT. As protein: CSAKGQGSTGELFF.

This sequence joins TRBV12-3 or TRBV12-4 and TRBJ2-5, with D possibly called TRBD1 or TRBD2 (6 bases each). The CDR3 extends over 15 amino acids. Trimming left V 8 bases short and J 1 base short, with 17 bases between. The CDR3 coding sequence is TGTGCCAGCCAAAAGGGGGGACTGATCCAAGAGACCCAGTACTTC. The encoded protein is CASQKGGLIQETQYF.

A few counts support this clonotype. The gene calls are TRBV20-1 and TRBJ2-4; D may be TRBD1 (6 bases). Germline V CDR1 and CDR2: DFQATT, SNEGSKA (reference sequence). Trimming pared 8 bases from V and 4 bases from J, leaving 15 bases between. The length of the CDR3 is 13 residues. The CDR3 region has the DNA TGCAGTACGACCCAGGGGAATAAAAACATTCAGTACTTC. Translated: CSTTQGNKNIQYF.

This clonotype was counted between two and nine times. A read error may account for a junction end that differs from germline. This chain connects TRBV7-2 to TRBJ2-5, with 8 bases aligning to TRBD2. TRBJ2-1 explains the end of the DNA better; the J call may be wrong. Germline-derived CDR1 and CDR2 are SGHTA and FQGNSA. The CDR3 loop spans 17 amino acids. CDR3 protein: CACSITPGQAGANEQFF. The DNA of the CDR3 is TGTGCCTGCAGCATAACGCCGGGACAAGCGGGAGCGAATGAGCAGTTCTTC.

This clonotype was seen a single time. The chain couples TRBV9 to TRBJ2-7; 9 positions agree with TRBD2. The CDR3 has 15 residues. CDR1 and CDR2 (germline): SGDLS, YYNGEE. The junction had 4 bases not matched to a gene; V was cut back by 3 bases and J by 0 bases. The CDR3 loop reads CASSESGRSSYEQYF. In DNA form, the CDR3 reads TGTGCCAGCAGCGAGAGCGGGAGGAGCTCCTACGAGCAGTACTTC.